This entry lists 23 T cell receptor beta chains sequenced from one sample in a study of regulatory T cells in long-lasting Graves disease. Investigators prepared the TCR beta libraries by applying iRepertoire HTBI primers and Arm-PCR of CDR3 regions. MiXCR, run by TCRdb on the multiplex PCR reads, gives a single entry per CDR3 protein. This sample yields hundreds of thousands of distinct CDR3 sequences, of which under 25% are seen a single time; approximately 6.4% belongs to the top ten. Stated time point: persistent/refractory GD, antithyroid drugs over 5 years with positive TRAb. PBMC-derived RNA was used for the TCR library. The sample was peripheral blood mononuclear cells (PBMCs), taken when the disease was refractory, from a patient treated with antithyroid drugs. These receptors all stem from a female donor with Graves disease.

This chain joins TRBV28 and TRBJ2-2, with D hard to call. Germline V gene data show CDR1 as MDHEN and CDR2 as SYDVKM. The CDR3 consists of 15 residues. V was trimmed by 3 bases and J by 0 bases, leaving 8 bases between them. The CDR3 DNA sequence: TGTGCCAGCAGTTTGCATTTTACGAACACCGGGGAGCTGTTTTTT. Translating gives CASSLHFTNTGELFF.

This clonotype was observed a few times. The rearrangement uses TRBV19 and TRBJ2-5; D unresolved. Between the trimmed V and J ends, which lost 6 bases and 0 bases, there was a span of 8 bases. The CDR3 runs to 13 residues. Germline V gene lookup returns CDR1 LNHDA and CDR2 SQIVND (reference sequence). The CDR3 nucleotides are TGTGCCAGTAGATCGGATCACCAAGAGACCCAGTACTTC. Translation: CASRSDHQETQYF.

The CDR3 region is CASSPPGQGEGYTF. The CDR3 nucleotides are TGTGCCAGTAGCCCCCCCGGACAGGGGGAAGGCTACACCTTC. This chain links TRBV19 with TRBJ1-2, with 10 bases lining up with TRBD1. The CDR3 has 14 amino acids. J lost 8 bases, V lost 6 bases, and 9 bases had no gene match. CDR1 is LNHDA, CDR2 SQIVND, per germline (reference sequence).

Ten or more counts support this clonotype. The J gene is TRBJ1-3, the V gene TRBV2; 7 bases agree with TRBD1. The CDR3 extends over 16 amino acids. Trimming at V came to 0 bases and at J to 0 bases, leaving 2 bases not matched to a gene. CDR1 and CDR2 from the germline V gene are SNHLY and FYNNEI. The CDR3 reads CASSEAGTVSGNTIYF. CDR3 nucleotide sequence: TGTGCCAGCAGTGAAGCCGGGACAGTCTCTGGAAACACCATATATTTT.

This clonotype was observed many times. The J gene is TRBJ2-7, the V gene TRBV7-2, with TRBD2 identical over 13 bases. Germline CDR1 is SGHTA and CDR2 is FQGNSA. V shed 4 bases and J 0 bases; nucleotides not matched to a gene: 12. The CDR3 contains 19 residues. The CDR3: CASSSAPGTSGVPSYEQYF. CDR3 sequence (DNA): TGTGCCAGCAGCTCCGCTCCTGGGACTAGCGGGGTACCCTCCTACGAGCAGTACTTC. Full variable domain (remainder filled in from reference TRBV7-2 and TRBJ2-7): GAGVSQSPSNKVTEKGKDVELRCDPISGHTALYWYRQSLGQGLEFLIYFQGNSAPDKSGLPSDRFSAERTGGSVSTLTIQRTQQEDSAVYLCASSSAPGTSGVPSYEQYFGPGTRLTVT.

This clonotype showed up just a few times. J is TRBJ1-2 and V is TRBV7-9; 8 nucleotides agree with TRBD1. This CDR3 region has 15 residues. Germline V lookup: CDR1 SEHNR, CDR2 FQNEAQ (reference sequence). With V trimmed by 5 bases and J by 4 bases, 9 bases remained unmatched. The CDR3: CASSPPTGDLYGYTF. The CDR3, as DNA: TGTGCCAGCAGCCCACCGACAGGGGACCTCTATGGCTACACCTTC.

A remark on this clonotype: Since a much larger clone is just one base distant, this may be a read error. V and J are TRBV20-1 and TRBJ2-5; tentatively, D is TRBD2 (6 bases). Looked up from germline, CDR1 is DFQATT and CDR2 is SNEGSKA (reference sequence). The CDR3 is made up of 16 amino acids. This CDR3 reads CSARGREYLLQEAQYF. CDR3 sequence (DNA): TGCAGTGCTAGAGGGAGGGAATATCTTCTCCAAGAGGCCCAGTACTTC.

This clonotype has more than one count but fewer than ten. V is TRBV6-2 or TRBV6-3 and J is TRBJ1-6; weak D call: TRBD1 (6 bases). Looked up from germline, CDR1 is MNHEY and CDR2 is SVGEGT. Deletions cut 2 bases from V and 5 bases from J, with 10 bases between. This CDR3 contains 15 residues. This CDR3 reads CASSYIYRDNSPLHF. DNA for the CDR3: TGTGCCAGCAGTTACATATACAGGGATAATTCACCCCTCCACTTT.

This clonotype was recorded many times. CDR3 sequence: CSVDFRRDNTEAFF. DNA for the CDR3: TGCAGCGTTGATTTCCGGAGGGACAACACTGAAGCTTTCTTT. The chain is built from TRBV29-1 and TRBJ1-1, with a possible D match to TRBD1 (5 bases). Germline V gives CDR1 SQVTM, CDR2 ANQGSEA. Trimming removed 3 bases from V and 2 bases from J, with 13 bases in between. The CDR3 covers 14 residues.

With respect to this clonotype: A read error is possible here, since a much larger clone lies one base away. The chain uses TRBV2 and TRBJ1-4; tentatively, D is TRBD1 (5 bases). Germline CDR1 is SNHLY and CDR2 is FYNNEI. This CDR3 comprises 12 residues. The CDR3 region is CASSVGDEKLLF. For the CDR3, the DNA is TGTGCCAGCAGCGTGGGGGATGAAAAACTGCTTTTT.

This clonotype occurred many times. The genes are TRBV2 and TRBJ1-3; D gene uncertain. The CDR3 runs 11 residues. Germline assignment: CDR1 SNHLY and CDR2 FYNNEI. V gave up 3 bases and J gave up 7 bases, with 4 bases separating them. The CDR3 here is CASSDRNTIYF. Written as DNA, the CDR3 is TGTGCCAGCAGTGATAGGAACACCATATATTTT.

The chain has TRBV20-1 and TRBJ2-5; no firm D call. Trimming removed 0 bases at V and 0 bases at J, with 5 bases between. The CDR3 runs to 13 residues. Germline V gene data show CDR1 as DFQATT and CDR2 as SNEGSKA (reference sequence). This CDR3 is CSARDSYQETQYF. CDR3 bases: TGCAGTGCTAGAGACAGCTACCAAGAGACCCAGTACTTC.

Ten or more counts support this clonotype. The chain couples TRBV28 to TRBJ1-2; a possible D gene is TRBD1 (6 bases). Germline values: CDR1 MDHEN, CDR2 SYDVKM. There are 14 residues in the CDR3. Trimming pared 6 bases from V and 6 bases from J, leaving 17 bases between. CDR3 sequence: CASRAGTRTHGYTF. In nucleotides, the CDR3 is TGTGCCAGCAGGGCCGGGACAAGGACCCATGGCTACACCTTC.

This clonotype was counted at least ten times. This chain joins TRBV2 and TRBJ2-2, with D perhaps matching TRBD1 (5 bases). This CDR3 is built from 15 residues. V was cut by 7 bases and J by 2 bases, with 14 bases left in between. The germline V gene has CDR1 SNHLY and CDR2 FYNNEI. The CDR3 reads CASTPDSFNTGELFF. DNA of the CDR3: TGTGCCAGCACCCCAGACAGCTTCAACACCGGGGAGCTGTTTTTT.

CDR3 nucleotide sequence: TGTGCCAGCAGTCTAAGGGGGGGTTCACACGATTACTACGAGCAGTACTTC. Translating it yields CASSLRGGSHDYYEQYF. The chain joins TRBV12-3 or TRBV12-4 to TRBJ2-7, with D tentatively TRBD2 (7 bases). The CDR3 loop spans 17 amino acids. Trimming took off 5 bases at V and 3 bases at J, with 23 bases between the two ends.

Of note for this clonotype: It may be a read error: a sequence one base away is much more abundant. The chain is built from TRBV24-1 and TRBJ2-2, with D tentatively TRBD2 (5 bases). Germline CDR1 reads KGHDR; CDR2 reads SFDVKD. The CDR3 has 14 amino acids. The CDR3 bases are TGTGCCACCGGGCGCACAGCGAACACCGGGGAGCTGCTTTTT. Its protein product is CATGRTANTGELLF.

The rearrangement joins TRBV6-2 or TRBV6-3 to TRBJ2-7, with a tentative D call TRBD2 (5 bases). Germline assignment: CDR1 MNHEY and CDR2 SVGEGT. CDR3 length equals 11 residues. Trimming took off 6 bases at V and 3 bases at J, with 6 bases between the two ends. CDR3 nucleotides: TGTGCCAGCAGGGAGGACTACGAGCAGTACTTC. It encodes CASREDYEQYF.

DNA for the CDR3: TGCAGCGTTGAAACAGGGTCCTATGGCTACACCTTC. This gives the protein CSVETGSYGYTF. The chain has TRBV29-1 and TRBJ1-2; a weak D match, TRBD1 (6 bases). CDR3 length equals 12 residues. CDR1 SQVTM and CDR2 ANQGSEA come from the germline V gene. V lost 2 bases and J lost 4, with 8 bases in between.

The V and J genes are TRBV7-8 and TRBJ2-1; 14 bases are shared with TRBD2. With 4 bases clipped from V and 4 bases from J, the junction kept 6 bases outside the gene matches. Germline CDR1 SGHVS, CDR2 FQNEAQ. The CDR3 extends over 17 amino acids. This CDR3 reads CASSSGLAGVWYNEQFF. CDR3 coding DNA: TGTGCCAGCAGCTCGGGACTAGCGGGAGTTTGGTACAATGAGCAGTTCTTC.

This clonotype was observed at least ten times. This chain uses TRBV27 with TRBJ1-5, with D perhaps matching TRBD1 (5 bases). Germline CDR1 reads MNHEY; CDR2 reads SMNVEV (reference sequence). Deletions cut 5 bases from V and 9 bases from J, with 23 bases between. The CDR3 contains 16 residues. The CDR3 is CASSPWGPKGPRPQHF. The CDR3 bases are TGTGCCAGCAGTCCCTGGGGACCTAAGGGCCCAAGGCCCCAGCATTTT.

A remark on this clonotype: Since a much larger clone is just one base distant, this may be a read error. The rearrangement uses TRBV3-1 and TRBJ1-1, with no clear D. The CDR3 has 14 amino acids. V was clipped by 4 bases and J by 1 base, with 10 bases between them. Germline lookup yields CDR1 LGHDT and CDR2 YNNKEL (reference sequence). The CDR3 coding sequence is TGTGCCAGCAGCCCAACCACAGCGAACACTGAAGCTTTCTTT. Protein sequence: CASSPTTANTEAFF.

This clonotype was detected only a few times. This clone may be a read error of a much larger clone one base away. V and J are TRBV20-1 and TRBJ2-5; 7 bases are a match to TRBD2. Germline loops: CDR1 DFQATT, CDR2 SNEGSKA (reference sequence). V shed 3 bases, J shed 3 bases, and the junction held 7 bases outside the gene matches. This CDR3 spans 14 amino acids. The CDR3: CSARPQRGEETQYF. The CDR3 nucleotides read TGCAGTGCTAGGCCGCAGCGGGGAGAAGAGACCCAGTACTTC.

This clonotype was recorded many times. J is TRBJ1-1 and V is TRBV9, with D possibly being TRBD1 (5 bases). In germline, CDR1 is SGDLS, CDR2 YYNGEE. Trimming removed 4 bases from V and 5 bases from J, with 12 bases in between. CDR3 length equals 13 residues. The CDR3 DNA sequence: TGTGCCAGCAGCCATGACAAGGGGACTGAAGCTTTCTTT. Encoded protein: CASSHDKGTEAFF.